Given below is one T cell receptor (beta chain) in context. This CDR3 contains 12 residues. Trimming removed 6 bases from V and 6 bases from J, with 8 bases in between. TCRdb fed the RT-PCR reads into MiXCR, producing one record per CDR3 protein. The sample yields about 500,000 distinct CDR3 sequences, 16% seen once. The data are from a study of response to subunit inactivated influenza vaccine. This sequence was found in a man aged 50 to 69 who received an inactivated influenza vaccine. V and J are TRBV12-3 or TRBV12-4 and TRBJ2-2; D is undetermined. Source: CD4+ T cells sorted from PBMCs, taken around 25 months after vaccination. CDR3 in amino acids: CASRSESGELFF. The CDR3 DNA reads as TGTGCCAGCAGATCTGAGTCCGGGGAGCTGTTTTTT.